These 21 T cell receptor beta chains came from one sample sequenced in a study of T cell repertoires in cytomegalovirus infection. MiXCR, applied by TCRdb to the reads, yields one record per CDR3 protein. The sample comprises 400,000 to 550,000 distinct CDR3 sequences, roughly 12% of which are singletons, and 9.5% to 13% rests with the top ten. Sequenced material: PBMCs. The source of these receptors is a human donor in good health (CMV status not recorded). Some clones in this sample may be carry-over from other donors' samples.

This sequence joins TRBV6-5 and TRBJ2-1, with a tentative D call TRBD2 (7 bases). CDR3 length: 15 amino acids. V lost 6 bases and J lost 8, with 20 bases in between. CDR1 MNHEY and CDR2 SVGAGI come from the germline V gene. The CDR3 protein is CASSTPGGGRYEQFF. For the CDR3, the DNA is TGTGCCAGCAGCACCCCGGGCGGGGGCCGCTATGAGCAGTTCTTC.

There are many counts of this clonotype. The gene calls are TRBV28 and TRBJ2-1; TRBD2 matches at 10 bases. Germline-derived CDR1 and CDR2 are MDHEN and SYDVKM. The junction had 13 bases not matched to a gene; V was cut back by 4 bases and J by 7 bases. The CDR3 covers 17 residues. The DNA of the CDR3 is TGTGCCAGCAGTTACCGCCTATCTAGCGGGAGCCGGAATGAGCAGTTCTTC. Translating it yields CASSYRLSSGSRNEQFF.

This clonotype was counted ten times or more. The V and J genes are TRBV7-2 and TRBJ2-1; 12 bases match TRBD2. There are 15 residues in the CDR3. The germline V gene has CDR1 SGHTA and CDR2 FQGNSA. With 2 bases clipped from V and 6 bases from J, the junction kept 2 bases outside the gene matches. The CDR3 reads CASSLRTSGANEQFF. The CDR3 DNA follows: TGTGCCAGCAGCTTAAGGACTAGCGGGGCCAATGAGCAGTTCTTC.

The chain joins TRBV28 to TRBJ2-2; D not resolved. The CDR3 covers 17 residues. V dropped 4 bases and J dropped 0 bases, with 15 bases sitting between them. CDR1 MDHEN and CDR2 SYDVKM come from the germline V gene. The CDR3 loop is CASSWTVLASNTGELFF. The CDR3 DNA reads TGTGCCAGCAGTTGGACGGTATTAGCCTCGAACACCGGGGAGCTGTTTTTT.

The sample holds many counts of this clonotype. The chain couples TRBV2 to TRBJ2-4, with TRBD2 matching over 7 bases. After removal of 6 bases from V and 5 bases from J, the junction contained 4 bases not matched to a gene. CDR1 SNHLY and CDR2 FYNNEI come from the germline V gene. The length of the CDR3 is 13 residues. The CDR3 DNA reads TGTGCCAGCAGGGATGGACTAGAAAACATTCAGTACTTC. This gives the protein CASRDGLENIQYF.

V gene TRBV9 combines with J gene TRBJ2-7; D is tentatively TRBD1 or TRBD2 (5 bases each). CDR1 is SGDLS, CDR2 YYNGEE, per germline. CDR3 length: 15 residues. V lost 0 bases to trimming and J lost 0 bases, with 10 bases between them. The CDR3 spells CASSVAGTLSYEQYF. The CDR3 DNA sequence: TGTGCCAGCAGCGTAGCCGGGACCCTCTCCTACGAGCAGTACTTC.

CDR3 DNA sequence: TGCAGTGCTACCGGAACTTACAATGAAGGGCAGTTCTTC. Encoded protein: CSATGTYNEGQFF. V is TRBV20-1 and J is TRBJ2-1; D not certain. V lost 4 bases and J 12 bases, leaving 19 bases between the germline ends. Germline-derived CDR1 and CDR2 are DFQATT and SNEGSKA (reference sequence). This CDR3 is built from 13 residues.

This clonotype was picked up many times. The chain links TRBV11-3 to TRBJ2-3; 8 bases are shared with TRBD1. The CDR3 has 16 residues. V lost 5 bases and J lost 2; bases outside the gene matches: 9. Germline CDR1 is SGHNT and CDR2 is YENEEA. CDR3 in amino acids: CASSQVSGGLTDTQYF. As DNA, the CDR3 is TGTGCCAGCAGCCAAGTCTCAGGGGGCCTCACAGATACGCAGTATTTT.

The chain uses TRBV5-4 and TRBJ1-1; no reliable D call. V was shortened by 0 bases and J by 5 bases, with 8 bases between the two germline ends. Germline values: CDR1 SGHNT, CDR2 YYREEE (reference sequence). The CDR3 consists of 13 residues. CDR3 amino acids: CASSLEIRTEAFF. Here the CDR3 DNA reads TGTGCCAGCAGCTTGGAAATCCGAACTGAAGCTTTCTTT.

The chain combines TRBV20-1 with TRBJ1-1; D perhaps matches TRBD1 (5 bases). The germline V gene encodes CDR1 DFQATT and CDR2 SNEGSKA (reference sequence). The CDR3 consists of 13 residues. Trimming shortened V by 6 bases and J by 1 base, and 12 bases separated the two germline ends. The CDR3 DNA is TGCAGTGCGCCTAAACAGGAGAACACTGAAGCTTTCTTT. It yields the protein CSAPKQENTEAFF.

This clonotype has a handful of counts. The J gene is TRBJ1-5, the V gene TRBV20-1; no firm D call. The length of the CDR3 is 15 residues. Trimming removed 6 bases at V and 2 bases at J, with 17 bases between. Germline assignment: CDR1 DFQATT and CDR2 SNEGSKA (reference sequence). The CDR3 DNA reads TGCAGTGCGGAGGGAGAGGGATGGGGCAATCAGCCCCAGCATTTT. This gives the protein CSAEGEGWGNQPQHF.

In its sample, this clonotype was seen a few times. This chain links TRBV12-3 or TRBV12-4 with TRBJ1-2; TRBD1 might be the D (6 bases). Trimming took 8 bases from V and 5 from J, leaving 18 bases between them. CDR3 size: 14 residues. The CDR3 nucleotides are TGTGCCAGCGGAACAGGGACTGAACCTTATGGCTACACCTTC. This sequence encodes CASGTGTEPYGYTF.

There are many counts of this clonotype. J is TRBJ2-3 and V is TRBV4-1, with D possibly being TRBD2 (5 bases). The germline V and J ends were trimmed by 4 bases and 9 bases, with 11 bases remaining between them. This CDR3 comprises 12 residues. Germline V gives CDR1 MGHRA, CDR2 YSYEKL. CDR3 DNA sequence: TGCGCCAGCAGCCGGACTCTCGGGACGCAGTATTTT. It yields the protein CASSRTLGTQYF.

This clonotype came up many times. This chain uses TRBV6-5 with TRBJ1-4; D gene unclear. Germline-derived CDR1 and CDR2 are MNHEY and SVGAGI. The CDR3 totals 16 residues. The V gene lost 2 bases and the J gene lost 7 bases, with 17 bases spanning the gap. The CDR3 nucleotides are TGTGCCAGCAGTTACGAAGGCGTCGGTCGTGGTGAAAAACTGTTTTTT. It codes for CASSYEGVGRGEKLFF.

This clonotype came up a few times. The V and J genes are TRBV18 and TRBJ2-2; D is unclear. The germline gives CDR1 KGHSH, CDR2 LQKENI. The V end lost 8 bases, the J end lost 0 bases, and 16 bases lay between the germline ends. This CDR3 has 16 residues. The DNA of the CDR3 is TGTGCCAGCGCGTTGACGCGAAGTACGAACACCGGGGAGCTGTTTTTT. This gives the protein CASALTRSTNTGELFF.

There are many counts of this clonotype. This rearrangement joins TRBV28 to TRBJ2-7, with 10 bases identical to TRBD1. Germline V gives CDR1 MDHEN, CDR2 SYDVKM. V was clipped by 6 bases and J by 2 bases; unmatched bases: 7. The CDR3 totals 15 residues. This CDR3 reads CASSQGQGLTYEQYF. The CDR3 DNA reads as TGTGCCAGCAGCCAGGGACAGGGGCTAACCTACGAGCAGTACTTC.

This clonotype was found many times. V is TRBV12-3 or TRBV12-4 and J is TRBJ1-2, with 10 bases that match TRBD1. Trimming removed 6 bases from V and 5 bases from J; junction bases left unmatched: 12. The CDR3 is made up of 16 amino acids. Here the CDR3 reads CASSTPTGGRHYGYTF. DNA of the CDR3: TGTGCCAGCAGCACGCCGACAGGGGGCCGTCATTATGGCTACACCTTC.

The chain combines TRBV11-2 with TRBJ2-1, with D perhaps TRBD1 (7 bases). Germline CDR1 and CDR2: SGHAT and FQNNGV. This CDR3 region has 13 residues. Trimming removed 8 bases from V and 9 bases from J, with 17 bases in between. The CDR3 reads CASRPEGAGEQFF. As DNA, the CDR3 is TGTGCCAGCCGCCCGGAGGGGGCGGGTGAGCAGTTCTTC.

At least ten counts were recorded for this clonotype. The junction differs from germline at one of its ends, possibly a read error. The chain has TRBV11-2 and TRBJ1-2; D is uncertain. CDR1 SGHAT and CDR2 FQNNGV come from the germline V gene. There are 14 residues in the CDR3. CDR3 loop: CASSLEAGIYGYTF. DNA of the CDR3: TGTGCCAGCAGCCTAGAGGCGGGGATCTATGGCTACACCTTC.

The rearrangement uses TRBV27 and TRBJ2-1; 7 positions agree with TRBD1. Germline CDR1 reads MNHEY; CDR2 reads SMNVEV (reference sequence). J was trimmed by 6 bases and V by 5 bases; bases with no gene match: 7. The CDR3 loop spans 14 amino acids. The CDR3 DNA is TGTGCCAGCAGTCCTACAGGGGAGAGCAATGAGCAGTTCTTC. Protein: CASSPTGESNEQFF.

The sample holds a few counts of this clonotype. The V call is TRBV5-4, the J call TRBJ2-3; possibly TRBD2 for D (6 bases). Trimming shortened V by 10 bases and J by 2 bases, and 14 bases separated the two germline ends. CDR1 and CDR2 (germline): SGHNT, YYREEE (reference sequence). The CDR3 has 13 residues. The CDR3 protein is CAWWGGVTDTQYF. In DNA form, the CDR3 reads TGTGCCTGGTGGGGCGGGGTCACAGATACGCAGTATTTT. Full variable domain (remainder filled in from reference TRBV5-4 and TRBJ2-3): ETGVTQSPTHLIKTRGQQVTLRCSSQSGHNTVSWYQQALGQGPQFIFQYYREEENGRGNFPPRFSGLQFPNYSSELNVNALELDDSALYLCAWWGGVTDTQYFGPGTRLTVL.